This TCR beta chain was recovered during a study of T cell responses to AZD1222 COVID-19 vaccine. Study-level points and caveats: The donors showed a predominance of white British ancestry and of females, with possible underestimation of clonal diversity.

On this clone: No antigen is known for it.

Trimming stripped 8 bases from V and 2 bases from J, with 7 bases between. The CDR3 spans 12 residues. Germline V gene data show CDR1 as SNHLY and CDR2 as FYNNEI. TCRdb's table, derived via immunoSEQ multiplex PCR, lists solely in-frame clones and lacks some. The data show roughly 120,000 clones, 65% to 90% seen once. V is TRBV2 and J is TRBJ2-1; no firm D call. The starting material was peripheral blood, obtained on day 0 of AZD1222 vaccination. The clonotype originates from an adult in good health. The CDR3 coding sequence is TGTGCCAGCCAAGGCCCCTACAATGAGCAGTTCTTC. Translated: CASQGPYNEQFF. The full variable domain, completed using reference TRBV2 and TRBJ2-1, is EPEVTQTPSHQVTQMGQEVILRCVPISNHLYFYWYRQILGQKVEFLVSFYNNEISEKSEIFDDQFSVERPDGSNFTLKIRSTKLEDSAMYFCASQGPYNEQFFGPGTRLTVL.